This T cell receptor (beta chain) is drawn from a study of identifying expanded T cells in peripheral blood. Whole-study findings and limits: Across healthy donors, higher total template counts meant significantly greater approximately two-week count variance. Over two and four weeks, about 15 and 19 clones changed, versus approximately 1.1 between replicates.

No infections or other immune events were documented during collection. Profiled with immunoSEQ multiplex PCR; TCRdb holds only in-frame clones, not every one. The repertoire holds about 91,000 clones, with 88% as singletons. Concerning this clone itself: No antigen is known for it.

Trimming cost V 6 bases and J 7 bases, with 19 bases left between them. This CDR3 spans 14 amino acids. Germline loops: CDR1 SQVTM, CDR2 ANQGSEA. The V and J genes are TRBV29-1 and TRBJ2-1; D possibly corresponds to TRBD2 (5 bases). The TCR was taken from a person aged 18-69 years in good health. The sequencing sample was made of blood. The CDR3: CSVVGRLVANEQFF. CDR3 DNA sequence: TGCAGCGTCGTGGGTCGGCTAGTAGCGAATGAGCAGTTCTTC.